What follows describes a single T cell receptor beta chain. What it recognizes is unknown. This sample is drawn from a study of CD4+ T cells in melanoma. Study-wide results and limits: In melanoma, neoantigen-specific CD4+ T cells reportedly differed in differentiation state. CD8+ T cell, macrophage and B cell function reportedly correlated with neoantigen-specific CD4+ T cells.

This table comes from immunoSEQ multiplex PCR, and its TCRdb copy is limited to in-frame clones, with some not included. The table shows about 140,000 clones, with about nine tenths occurring only once. V was pared by 1 base and J by 10 bases, with 2 bases of the junction left unmatched. The CDR3 has 11 residues. Per the germline V gene, CDR1 is SQVTM and CDR2 is ANQGSEA. The TCR originated in a human donor with melanoma. The rearrangement links TRBV29-1 to TRBJ1-2; 8 nucleotides agree with TRBD1. CDR3 residues: CSVEGTGLYTF. Written as DNA, the CDR3 is TGCAGCGTTGAAGGGACAGGGCTCTACACCTTC.